This passage covers 17 T cell receptor beta chains from one sample sequenced in a study of cytomegalovirus exposure and HLA in healthy donors. This PCR relied on a set of 60 Vbeta primers and 13 Jbeta primers. Repertoires were generated with immunoSEQ multiplex PCR, while TCRdb's copy carries only in-frame clones and drops some. The table counts about 210,000 clones; roughly 0.98% lies in the top ten. The sequenced material came from PBMCs. The receptors shown here come from a woman younger than 45 in good health and CMV-seropositive.

V gene TRBV5-1 combines with J gene TRBJ2-7, with TRBD2 identical over 11 bases. V gave up 4 bases and J gave up 2 bases; unmatched junction bases: 5. Germline V gives CDR1 SGHRS, CDR2 YFSETQ. The CDR3 is made up of 15 amino acids. CDR3 loop: CASSAVAGGTYEQYF. CDR3 nucleotide sequence: TGCGCCAGCAGCGCCGTAGCGGGAGGGACCTACGAGCAGTACTTC.

The chain recombines TRBV7-8 with TRBJ1-1; 7 nucleotides line up with TRBD1. The CDR3 has 15 residues. Germline values: CDR1 SGHVS, CDR2 FQNEAQ. The ends lost 0 bases at V and 3 bases at J; junction bases unmatched: 4. The CDR3 DNA sequence: TGTGCCAGCAGCTTAGCCCTACAGGGGTACACTGAAGCTTTCTTT. This translates into CASSLALQGYTEAFF.

V usage is TRBV6-5 and J usage is TRBJ2-6, with D hard to call. The germline CDR1 and CDR2 sequences are MNHEY and SVGAGI. The CDR3 has 15 amino acids. V shed 0 bases and J shed 0 bases, with 3 bases lying between them. CDR3 sequence reads: CASSYSSSGANVLTF. Here the CDR3 DNA reads TGTGCCAGCAGTTACTCGAGCTCTGGGGCCAACGTCCTGACTTTC.

CDR3 in DNA: TGTGCCAGCAGCTTAGAGGCGGGAGGCTACAATGAGCAGTTCTTC. As protein: CASSLEAGGYNEQFF. This chain uses TRBV7-2 with TRBJ2-1, with 8 bases that match TRBD2. V was clipped by 1 base and J by 3 bases; unmatched bases: 2. Per germline, CDR1 SGHTA and CDR2 FQGNSA. The CDR3 runs to 15 residues.

The chain has TRBV9 and TRBJ2-2; TRBD2 is a possible D gene (5 bases). V lost 0 bases, J lost 0 bases, and 6 bases lay in between. The CDR3 runs to 15 residues. Germline values: CDR1 SGDLS, CDR2 YYNGEE. DNA of the CDR3: TGTGCCAGCAGCGTAGCACTAGCGAACACCGGGGAGCTGTTTTTT. It translates to CASSVALANTGELFF.

This chain uses TRBV5-6 with TRBJ2-5; maybe TRBD2 (7 bases). CDR3 length: 14 residues. With 4 bases removed from V and 2 bases from J, the gap between germline ends came to 12 bases. The germline V gene encodes CDR1 SGHDT and CDR2 YYEEEE. CDR3 sequence reads: CASSPGGPQETQYF. DNA for the CDR3: TGTGCCAGCAGCCCCGGGGGGCCGCAAGAGACCCAGTACTTC.

The chain couples TRBV6-5 to TRBJ2-7; D gene unclear. The CDR3 is 13 residues long. The V and J ends lost 0 bases and 6 bases respectively, with 9 bases between them. Germline V CDR1 and CDR2: MNHEY, SVGAGI. CDR3 in DNA: TGTGCCAGCAGTTACTCAATTTTCGGCGAGCAGTACTTC. Translating gives CASSYSIFGEQYF.

J is TRBJ2-5 and V is TRBV11-3, with 11 bases identical to TRBD1. This CDR3 contains 16 residues. Germline lookup yields CDR1 SGHNT and CDR2 YENEEA. Trimming cost V 3 bases and J 7 bases; bases outside gene matches: 10. The CDR3 DNA is TGTGCCAGCAGCTTGTCCGGGACAGGGGGGCCTGGGACCCAGTACTTC. This encodes CASSLSGTGGPGTQYF.

The CDR3 DNA reads TGTGCCAGTAGTCCCCCCGGACAGGGATCAAGGACTGAAGCTTTCTTT. As protein: CASSPPGQGSRTEAFF. V usage is TRBV19 and J usage is TRBJ1-1, with 8 bases fitting TRBD1. Per the germline V gene, CDR1 is LNHDA and CDR2 is SQIVND (reference sequence). CDR3 length: 16 amino acids. The V gene end was trimmed by 5 bases and the J gene end by 5 bases; junction bases not matched to a gene: 13.

V usage is TRBV6-5 and J usage is TRBJ1-2; 7 bases align to TRBD1. Germline V CDR1 and CDR2: MNHEY, SVGAGI. The CDR3 spans 13 residues. After removal of 7 bases from V and 9 bases from J, the junction contained 11 bases not matched to a gene. The CDR3 protein is CASTQDGQASYTF. The CDR3 DNA sequence: TGTGCCAGCACACAGGACGGACAGGCAAGCTACACCTTC.

This rearrangement joins TRBV5-4 to TRBJ2-2; 11 positions match TRBD2. The V gene's germline CDR1 is SGHNT and CDR2 YYREEE (reference sequence). Trimming cost V 5 bases and J 4 bases; bases outside gene matches: 4. The CDR3 length is 15 residues. In nucleotides, the CDR3 is TGTGCCAGCAGACCGACTAGCGGGATCACCGGGGAGCTGTTTTTT. As protein: CASRPTSGITGELFF.

J is TRBJ1-5 and V is TRBV27; D gene unclear. Per the germline V gene, CDR1 is MNHEY and CDR2 is SMNVEV (reference sequence). The CDR3 length is 15 residues. V dropped 7 bases and J dropped 7 bases, with 20 bases sitting between them. The DNA for the CDR3 is TGTGCCAGCATCCTAGAGGAGGGTTTGAGCCAGCCCCAGCATTTT. This encodes CASILEEGLSQPQHF.

The V and J genes are TRBV28 and TRBJ1-1; a weak D match, TRBD1 (6 bases). Germline V gives CDR1 MDHEN, CDR2 SYDVKM. Trimming cost V 2 bases and J 4 bases, with 11 bases left between them. This CDR3 region has 14 residues. CDR3 sequence: CASSLPGVVTEAFF. The CDR3 nucleotides read TGTGCCAGCAGTTTACCAGGGGTTGTCACTGAAGCTTTCTTT.

The genes are TRBV11-2 and TRBJ2-7; perhaps TRBD2 as D (5 bases). The CDR3 loop spans 15 amino acids. Looked up from germline, CDR1 is SGHAT and CDR2 is FQNNGV. Between the trimmed V and J ends, which lost 5 bases and 3 bases, there was a span of 17 bases. The CDR3, as DNA: TGTGCCAGCAGCCGGGAAAATGACGGCTTCTACGAGCAGTACTTC. It specifies CASSRENDGFYEQYF. Supplemented by reference TRBV11-2 and TRBJ2-7, the full variable domain reads EAGVAQSPRYKIIEKRQSVAFWCNPISGHATLYWYQQILGQGPKLLIQFQNNGVVDDSQLPKDRFSAERLKGVDSTLKIQPAKLEDSAVYLCASSRENDGFYEQYFGPGTRLTVT.

V gene TRBV30 combines with J gene TRBJ2-7; D is ambiguous. This CDR3 is 11 amino acids long. The germline gives CDR1 GTSNPN, CDR2 SVGIG (reference sequence). Trimming took off 1 base at V and 5 bases at J, with 6 bases between the two ends. This chain's CDR3 is CAWSGLDEQYF. The CDR3, as DNA: TGTGCCTGGAGTGGGCTGGACGAGCAGTACTTC.

The genes are TRBV5-1 and TRBJ2-1; TRBD2 matches 14 bases. This CDR3 contains 16 residues. Germline trimming cut 4 bases from V and 5 bases from J; bases unmatched to any gene: 5. Germline CDR1 reads SGHRS; CDR2 reads YFSETQ. CDR3 sequence: CASSTTSGGGNNEQFF. For the CDR3, the DNA is TGCGCCAGCAGCACGACTAGCGGGGGGGGCAACAATGAGCAGTTCTTC.

The chain couples TRBV6-5 to TRBJ2-7; the D is unclear. The germline gives CDR1 MNHEY, CDR2 SVGAGI. CDR3 length: 14 residues. V was trimmed by 2 bases and J by 3 bases, leaving 11 bases between them. The CDR3 here is CASSYSRLDYEQYF. In nucleotides, the CDR3 is TGTGCCAGCAGTTACAGTCGTCTAGACTACGAGCAGTACTTC.